This T cell receptor (beta chain) was retrieved from a study of T cell responses to AZD1222 COVID-19 vaccine (dated by TCRdb to 2020 to 2022). As for the study more broadly: TCR sequencing was performed for 230 to 250 trial participants, of whom 200 to 220 were given two doses of AZD1222 and roughly 25 were given two doses of MenACWY control vaccine. Enrollment into the trials was organized by age into subgroups of 18-55, 56-69 and 70-plus years, and those subgroups contained roughly 140, 27 and 60 TCR-sequenced participants, respectively.

With respect to this clone: The clone's antigen remains unknown. No much larger clone exists at a distance of one base, and base qualities are not known.

Overall results and qualifications from the work: After two AZD1222 doses, spike-specific TCR breadth and depth were significantly higher than at day 0 and than in MenACWY recipients. Because no day 14 peak-response samples were available, repertoires were characterized only after the peak T cell response. Epitopes outside the regions mutated in the B.1.351 and B.1.1.7 variants were reportedly recognized by nearly half of the unique spike-specific TCRs. Most participants were white British and females outnumbered males, and the authors suggested that clonal diversity may have been underestimated. The whole spike protein was spanned by vaccine-associated CD4 TCRs, and dominant responses were seen in regions 160-218 and 743-854. Conclusions about previously exposed vaccinees are limited, since just a handful of AZD1222 recipients were seropositive for SARS-CoV-2 at baseline. In the small 56-69-year group, the increase in depth fell short of significance, most likely because of low power.

For CDR1 and CDR2, the germline V gene lists SNHLY and FYNNEI. Spanning cysteine to phenylalanine, the CDR3 consists of 10 amino acids. CDR3 DNA is the only sequence kept; it has 30 bases, read in frame from the first base. V and J lose 5 bases and 11 bases, and a span of 9 bases separates them. The CDR3 regions of human TCRbeta chains were analyzed by immunosequencing. The source study handled its data this way. TCRs in the repertoires were matched against a reference library of SARS-CoV-2-specific TCRs that had been generated with the MIRA antigen-specificity platform. Breadth meant the fraction of unique TCRs that were SARS-CoV-2-associated, whereas depth meant the fraction of total T cells that were SARS-CoV-2-associated. Using the MIRA data, each spike-specific TCR was assigned both to the spike region to which the TCR was reactive and to a CD4 or CD8 class. Log10-transformed breadth and depth values were compared by one-way ANOVA with Sidak's multiple comparisons tests. TCRdb obtained this table from immuneACCESS and retained in-frame rearrangements with V and J assigned. These tables miss some clones; where compared with another copy, unresolved V genes account for less than half of the shortfall, and the remainder is unexplained. V and J calls plus clone size are reproduced from that table; the DNA served to infer D and trimming. The sample yields around 160,000 clones; 85% to 95% were counted once. The ten largest clones represent 2.8% of the sample.

In light of the paper, this sample's time point label describes: baseline before first vaccination. The intended sense of this specimen's treatment or condition label: meningococcal conjugate vaccine given as trial control. The vaccinee samples were drawn from two UK trials, COV001 and COV002, one of which was a single-blind randomized controlled phase 2/3 trial testing AZD1222 (ChAdOx1 nCoV-19) in healthy adults. Trial participant PBMC samples were collected at day 0 and day 28 after the second dose for TCRbeta chain sequencing. Recombination connected TRBV2 to TRBJ1-1; there is no confident call for the D gene. The receptor was derived from an adult in good health. Specimen: peripheral blood, collected on day 0 of MenACWY control vaccination. The CDR3 protein sequence reads: CASSNIQAFF. The bases are TGTGCCAGCAGTAACATTCAGGCTTTCTTT.